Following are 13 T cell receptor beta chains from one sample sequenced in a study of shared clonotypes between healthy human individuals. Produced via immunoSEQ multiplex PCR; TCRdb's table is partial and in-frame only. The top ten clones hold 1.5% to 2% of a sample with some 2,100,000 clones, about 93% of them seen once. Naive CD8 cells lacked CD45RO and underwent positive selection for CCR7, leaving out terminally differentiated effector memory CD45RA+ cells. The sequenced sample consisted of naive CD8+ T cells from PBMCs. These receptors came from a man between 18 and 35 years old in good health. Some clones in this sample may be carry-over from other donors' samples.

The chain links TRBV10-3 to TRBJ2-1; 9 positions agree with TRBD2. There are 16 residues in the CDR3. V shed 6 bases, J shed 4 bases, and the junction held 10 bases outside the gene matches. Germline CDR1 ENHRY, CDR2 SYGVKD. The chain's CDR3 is CAISPAPSGVYNEQFF. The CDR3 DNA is TGTGCCATCAGCCCCGCCCCTAGCGGGGTGTACAATGAGCAGTTCTTC.

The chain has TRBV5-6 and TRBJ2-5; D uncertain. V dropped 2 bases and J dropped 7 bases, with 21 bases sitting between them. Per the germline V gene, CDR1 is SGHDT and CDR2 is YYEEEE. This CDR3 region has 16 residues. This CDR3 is CASSFGRPSRWWTQYF. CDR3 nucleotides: TGTGCCAGCAGCTTCGGCAGGCCCAGCCGGTGGTGGACCCAGTACTTC.

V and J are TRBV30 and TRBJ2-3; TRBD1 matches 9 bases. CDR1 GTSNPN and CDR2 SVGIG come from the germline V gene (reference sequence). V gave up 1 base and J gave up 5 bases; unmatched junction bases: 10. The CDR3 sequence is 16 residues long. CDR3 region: CAWSDRGRNYIDTQYF. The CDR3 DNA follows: TGTGCCTGGAGTGACAGGGGGCGAAATTATATAGATACGCAGTATTTT.

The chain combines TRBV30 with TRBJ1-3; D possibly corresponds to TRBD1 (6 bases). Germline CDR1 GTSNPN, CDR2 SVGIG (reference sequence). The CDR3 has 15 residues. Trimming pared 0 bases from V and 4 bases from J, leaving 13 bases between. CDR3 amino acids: CAWSVSTGLGNTIYF. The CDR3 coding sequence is TGTGCCTGGAGTGTATCAACAGGGCTCGGAAACACCATATATTTT.

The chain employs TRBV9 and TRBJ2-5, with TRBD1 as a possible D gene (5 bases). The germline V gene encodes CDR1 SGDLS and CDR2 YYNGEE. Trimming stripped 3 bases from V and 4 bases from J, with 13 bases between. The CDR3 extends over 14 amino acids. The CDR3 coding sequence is TGTGCCAGCAGCGAGAAGGGGTTCACAGAGACCCAGTACTTC. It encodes CASSEKGFTETQYF.

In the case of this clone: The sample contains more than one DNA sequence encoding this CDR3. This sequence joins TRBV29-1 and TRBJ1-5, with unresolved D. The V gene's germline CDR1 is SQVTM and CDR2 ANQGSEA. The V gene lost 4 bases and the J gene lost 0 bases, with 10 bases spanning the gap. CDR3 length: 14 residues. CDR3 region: CSVGEGLSNQPQHF. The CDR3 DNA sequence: TGCAGCGTTGGTGAAGGACTTAGCAATCAGCCCCAGCATTTT.

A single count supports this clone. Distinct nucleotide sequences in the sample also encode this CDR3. CDR3 sequence: CASSLEGATNEKLFF. CDR3 DNA: TGTGCCAGCAGTTTAGAAGGTGCAACTAATGAAAAACTGTTTTTT. The gene calls are TRBV28 and TRBJ1-4, with D unresolved. In germline, CDR1 is MDHEN, CDR2 SYDVKM. V lost 2 bases, J lost 0 bases, and 7 bases lay in between. This CDR3 spans 15 amino acids.

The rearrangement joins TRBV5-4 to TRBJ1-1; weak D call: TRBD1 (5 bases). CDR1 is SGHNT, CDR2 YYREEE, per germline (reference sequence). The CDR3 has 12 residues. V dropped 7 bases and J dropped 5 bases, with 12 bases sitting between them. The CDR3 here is CASRGWGTEAFF. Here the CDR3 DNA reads TGTGCCAGCCGGGGATGGGGGACTGAAGCTTTCTTT.

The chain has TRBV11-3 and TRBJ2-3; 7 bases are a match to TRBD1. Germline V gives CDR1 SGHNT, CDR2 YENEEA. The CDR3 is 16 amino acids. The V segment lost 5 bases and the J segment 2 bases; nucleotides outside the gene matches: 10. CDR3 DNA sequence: TGTGCCAGCAGCCCCGGGACAGAGGAGCACACAGATACGCAGTATTTT. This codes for CASSPGTEEHTDTQYF.

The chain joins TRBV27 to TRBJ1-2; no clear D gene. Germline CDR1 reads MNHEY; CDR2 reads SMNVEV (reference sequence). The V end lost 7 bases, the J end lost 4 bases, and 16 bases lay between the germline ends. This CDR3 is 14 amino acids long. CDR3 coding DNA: TGTGCCAGCACCCAAAACCCCACAATCTATGGCTACACCTTC. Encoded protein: CASTQNPTIYGYTF.

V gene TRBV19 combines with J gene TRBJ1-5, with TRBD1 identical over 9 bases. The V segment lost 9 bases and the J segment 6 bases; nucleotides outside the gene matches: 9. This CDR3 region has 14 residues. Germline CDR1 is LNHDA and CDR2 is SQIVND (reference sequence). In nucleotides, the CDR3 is TGTGCCAGCACACAGGGGGCGAGGGGTCAGCCCCAGCATTTT. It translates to CASTQGARGQPQHF. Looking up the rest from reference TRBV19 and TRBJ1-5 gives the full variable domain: DGGITQSPKYLFRKEGQNVTLSCEQNLNHDAMYWYRQDPGQGLRLIYYSQIVNDFQKGDIAEGYSVSREKKESFPLTVTSAQKNPTAFYLCASTQGARGQPQHFGDGTRLSIL.

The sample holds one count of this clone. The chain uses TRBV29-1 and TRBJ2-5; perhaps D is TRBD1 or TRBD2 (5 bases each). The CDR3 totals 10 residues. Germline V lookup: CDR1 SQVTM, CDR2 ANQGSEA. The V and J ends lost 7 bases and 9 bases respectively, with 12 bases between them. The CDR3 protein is CSASGAPQYF. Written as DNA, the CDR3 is TGCAGCGCCTCCGGGGCCCCCCAGTACTTC.

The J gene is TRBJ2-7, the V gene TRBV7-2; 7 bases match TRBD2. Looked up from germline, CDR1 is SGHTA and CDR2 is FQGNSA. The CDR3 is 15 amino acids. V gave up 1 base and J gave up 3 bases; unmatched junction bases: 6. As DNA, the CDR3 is TGTGCCAGCAGCTTAGTGGCGGGAGCGGACTACGAGCAGTACTTC. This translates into CASSLVAGADYEQYF. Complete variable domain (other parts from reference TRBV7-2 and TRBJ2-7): GAGVSQSPSNKVTEKGKDVELRCDPISGHTALYWYRQSLGQGLEFLIYFQGNSAPDKSGLPSDRFSAERTGGSVSTLTIQRTQQEDSAVYLCASSLVAGADYEQYFGPGTRLTVT.